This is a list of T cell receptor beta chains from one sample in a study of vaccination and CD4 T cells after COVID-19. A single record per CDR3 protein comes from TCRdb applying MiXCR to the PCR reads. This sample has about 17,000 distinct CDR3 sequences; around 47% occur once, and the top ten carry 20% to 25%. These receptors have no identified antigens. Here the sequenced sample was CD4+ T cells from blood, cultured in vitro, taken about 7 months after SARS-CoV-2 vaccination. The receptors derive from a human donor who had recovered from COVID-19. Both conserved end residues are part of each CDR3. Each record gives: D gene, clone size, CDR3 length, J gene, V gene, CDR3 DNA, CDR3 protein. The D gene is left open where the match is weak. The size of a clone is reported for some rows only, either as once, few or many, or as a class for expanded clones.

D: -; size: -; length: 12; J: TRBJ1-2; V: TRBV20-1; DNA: TGCAGTGCTAGGGGTGGAGGCTATGGCTACACCTTC; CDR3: CSARGGGYGYTF
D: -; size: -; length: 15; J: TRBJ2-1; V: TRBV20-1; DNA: TGCAGGGCTGGGGGCAGGGAGGGCTCCTACAATGAGCAGTTCTTC; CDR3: CRAGGREGSYNEQFF
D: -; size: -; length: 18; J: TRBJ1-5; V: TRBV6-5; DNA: TGTGCCAGCAGTTACTCGGAGAGGGTCTCTTATAGCAATCAGCCCCAGCATTTT; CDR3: CASSYSERVSYSNQPQHF
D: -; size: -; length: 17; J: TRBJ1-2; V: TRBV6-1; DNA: TGTGCCAGCAGTGAAGTCCGAGGAGGCGGGATTAACTATGGCTACACCTTC; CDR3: CASSEVRGGGINYGYTF
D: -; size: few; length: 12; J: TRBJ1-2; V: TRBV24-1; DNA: TGTGCCACCAGTGATTTAGATTGTGGCTACACCTTC; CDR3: CATSDLDCGYTF
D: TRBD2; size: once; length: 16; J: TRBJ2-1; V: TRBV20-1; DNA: TGCAGTGCTAGAGATCTGGCACTAGCGGGGTCATTCGAGCAGTTCTTC; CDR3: CSARDLALAGSFEQFF
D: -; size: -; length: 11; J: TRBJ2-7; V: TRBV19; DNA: TGTGCCAGTGGGCCCTCCTACGAGCAGTACTTC; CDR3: CASGPSYEQYF
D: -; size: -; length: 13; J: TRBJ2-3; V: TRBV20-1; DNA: TGCAGTGCTAGAGAGGCCAGCACAGATACGCAGTATTTT; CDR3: CSAREASTDTQYF
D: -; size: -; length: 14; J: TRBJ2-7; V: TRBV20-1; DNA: TGCAGTGCTAGAGACGCGTCCACATTCTACGAGCAGTACTTC; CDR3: CSARDASTFYEQYF
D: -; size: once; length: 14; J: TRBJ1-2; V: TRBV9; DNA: TGTGCCAGCAGCGTATCCCCCTTGACCTATGGCTACACCTTC; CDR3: CASSVSPLTYGYTF
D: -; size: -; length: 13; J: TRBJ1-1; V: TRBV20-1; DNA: TGCAGTGCTAGAGTACCGCTGAACACTGAAGCTTTCTTT; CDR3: CSARVPLNTEAFF
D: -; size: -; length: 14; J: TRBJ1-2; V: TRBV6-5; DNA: TGTGCCAGCAGTTACGGGGCAGGCAACTATGGCTACACCTTC; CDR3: CASSYGAGNYGYTF
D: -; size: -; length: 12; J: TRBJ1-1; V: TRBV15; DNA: TGTGCCACCAGCCCTCGGTGGACTGAAGCTTTCTTT; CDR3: CATSPRWTEAFF
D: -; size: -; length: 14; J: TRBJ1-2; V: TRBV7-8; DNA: TGTGCCAGCAGCAGGGACACCCCTGAGGAGGGCTACACCTTC; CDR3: CASSRDTPEEGYTF
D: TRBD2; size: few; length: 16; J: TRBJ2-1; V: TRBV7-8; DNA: TGTGCCAGCAGCTCTAAACTAGCGGGGGCCACAGGTGAGCAGTTCTTC; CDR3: CASSSKLAGATGEQFF
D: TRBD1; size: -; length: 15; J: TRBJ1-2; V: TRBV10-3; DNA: TGTGCCATCAGTGAGTGGACAGGGGGACTCTATGGCTACACCTTC; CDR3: CAISEWTGGLYGYTF
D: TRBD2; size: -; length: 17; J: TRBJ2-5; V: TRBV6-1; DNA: TGTGCCAGCAGTGGTTGGACTAGCGGGGGGTATGAGGAGACCCAGTACTTC; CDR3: CASSGWTSGGYEETQYF
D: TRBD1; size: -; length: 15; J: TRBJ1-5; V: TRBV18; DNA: TGTGCCAGCTCCCCCACCGAAGGGGGCAGGCAGCCCCAGCATTTT; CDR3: CASSPTEGGRQPQHF
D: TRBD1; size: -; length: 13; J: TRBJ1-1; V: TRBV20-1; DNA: TGCAGTGCCCGGGACAGGATTAACACTGAAGCTTTCTTT; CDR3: CSARDRINTEAFF
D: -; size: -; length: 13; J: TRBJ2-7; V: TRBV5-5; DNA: TGTGCCAGCAGCTTGGTGGACGTCTACGAGCAGTACTTC; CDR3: CASSLVDVYEQYF
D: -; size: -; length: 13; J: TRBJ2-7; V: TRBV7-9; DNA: TGTGCCAGCAGTCCTCCGATGGTTTACGAGCAGTACTTC; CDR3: CASSPPMVYEQYF
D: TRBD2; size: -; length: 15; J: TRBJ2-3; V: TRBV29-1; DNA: TGCAGCGTTCCCGCTAGCGGGGGGTTCACAGATACGCAGTATTTT; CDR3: CSVPASGGFTDTQYF
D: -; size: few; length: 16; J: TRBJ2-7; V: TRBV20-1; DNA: TGCAGTGCTCTCTCCGACTCCGCCGGAAGCTCCTACGAGCAGTACTTC; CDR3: CSALSDSAGSSYEQYF
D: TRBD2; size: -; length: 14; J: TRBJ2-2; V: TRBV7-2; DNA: TGTGCCAGCACAAAAGATCTAGCGGTCGGGGAGCTGTTTTTT; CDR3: CASTKDLAVGELFF
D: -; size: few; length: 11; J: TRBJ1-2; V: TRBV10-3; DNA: TGTGCCATCAGTGGGGGCGAGGGCTACACCTTC; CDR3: CAISGGEGYTF
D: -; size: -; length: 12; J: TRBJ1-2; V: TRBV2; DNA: TGTGCCAGCAGTGAAAAGGGGCATGGCTACACCTTC; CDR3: CASSEKGHGYTF
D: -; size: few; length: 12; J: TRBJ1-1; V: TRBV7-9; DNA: TGTGCCAACGGACGGATGAACACTGAAGCTTTCTTT; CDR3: CANGRMNTEAFF
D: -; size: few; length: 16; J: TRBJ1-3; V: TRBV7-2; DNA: TGTGCCAGCAGCTTAGCGGCGGCCCACTCTGGAAACACCATATATTTT; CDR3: CASSLAAAHSGNTIYF
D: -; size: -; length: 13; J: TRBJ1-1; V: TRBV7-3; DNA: TGTGCCAGCAGCCGCTATACTGACACTGAAGCTTTCTTT; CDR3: CASSRYTDTEAFF
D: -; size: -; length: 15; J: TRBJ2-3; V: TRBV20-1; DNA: TGCAGTGCTAGAGTCCCTGCGGGGAGCACAGATACGCAGTATTTT; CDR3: CSARVPAGSTDTQYF
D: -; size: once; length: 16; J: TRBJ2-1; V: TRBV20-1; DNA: TGCAGTGTTGGAGGAGGGGGCTCCAGCTCCTACAATGAGCAGTTCTTC; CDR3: CSVGGGGSSSYNEQFF
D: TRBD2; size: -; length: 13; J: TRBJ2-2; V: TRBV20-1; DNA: TGCAGTGCACGGGAGGGGCCGACCGGGGAGCTGTTTTTT; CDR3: CSAREGPTGELFF
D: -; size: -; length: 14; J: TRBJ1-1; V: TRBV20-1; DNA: TGCAGTGCTAGTCTTGGCCCGTTTAACGCTGAAGCTTTCTTT; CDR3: CSASLGPFNAEAFF
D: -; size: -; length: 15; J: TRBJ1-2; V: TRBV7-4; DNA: TGTGCCAGCAGCCCACCGACGGAGGCTAACTATGGCTACACCTTC; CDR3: CASSPPTEANYGYTF
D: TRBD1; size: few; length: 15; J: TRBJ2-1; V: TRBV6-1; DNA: TGTGCCAGCAGTAACGGGACAGGGGGCTACAATGAGCAGTTCTTC; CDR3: CASSNGTGGYNEQFF
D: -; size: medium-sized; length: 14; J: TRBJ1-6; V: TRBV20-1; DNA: TGCAGTGCTAGAGGTCGGGGGGCTGGTTCACCCCTCCACTTT; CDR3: CSARGRGAGSPLHF
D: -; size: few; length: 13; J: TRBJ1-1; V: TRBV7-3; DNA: TGTGCCAGCAGGGGCGGGGGAGGCACTGAAGCTTTCTTT; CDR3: CASRGGGGTEAFF
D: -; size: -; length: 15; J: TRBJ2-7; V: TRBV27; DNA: TGTGCCAGCAGTTTATATCCGGACACAACCTACGAGCAGTACTTC; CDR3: CASSLYPDTTYEQYF
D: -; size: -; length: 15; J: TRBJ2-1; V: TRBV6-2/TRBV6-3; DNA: TGTGCCAGCACCCCACTGGGCCTTACCTACAATGAGCAGTTCTTC; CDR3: CASTPLGLTYNEQFF
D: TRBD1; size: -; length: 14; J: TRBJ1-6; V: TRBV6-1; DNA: TGTGCCAGCAGAAAGGGACAGAGAGATTCACCCCTCCACTTT; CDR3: CASRKGQRDSPLHF
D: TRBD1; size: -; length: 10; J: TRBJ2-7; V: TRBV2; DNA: TGTGCCAGCGGGGGACAGGGACCGTACTTC; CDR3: CASGGQGPYF